What follows is one T cell receptor (beta chain) and its context. These data originate in a study of cytomegalovirus exposure and HLA in healthy donors. There are 19 residues in the CDR3. Germline CDR1 SGDLS, CDR2 YYNGEE. V lost 0 bases to trimming and J lost 5 bases; unmatched junction nucleotides: 16. The PCR ran on 60 Vbeta and 13 Jbeta primers. Clones were read by immunoSEQ multiplex PCR, and TCRdb kept only the in-frame ones, dropping some. Among about 150,000 clones, 73% were seen once, and the ten largest hold roughly 1.7%. The chain combines TRBV9 with TRBJ2-1; 8 bases line up with TRBD2. The sequence was obtained from a woman younger than 35 in good health and CMV-seronegative. Sequencing was done on a sample of PBMCs. The CDR3 sequence is CASSVAPHQPGGGHNEQFF. The CDR3 nucleotides read TGTGCCAGCAGCGTAGCTCCCCACCAACCGGGGGGGGGCCACAATGAGCAGTTCTTC. Full variable domain (missing parts from reference TRBV9 and TRBJ2-1): DSGVTQTPKHLITATGQRVTLRCSPRSGDLSVYWYQQSLDQGLQFLIQYYNGEERAKGNILERFSAQQFPDLHSELNLSSLELGDSALYFCASSVAPHQPGGGHNEQFFGPGTRLTVL.